Below are 32 T cell receptor beta chains sequenced from a single sample in a study of cytomegalovirus exposure and HLA in healthy donors. The PCR ran on 60 Vbeta and 13 Jbeta primers. Measured with immunoSEQ multiplex PCR; TCRdb has only the in-frame clones, and not every one. The sample yields some 130,000 clones, 65% to 90% seen once. Sequenced sample: PBMCs. Receptors were obtained from a male donor in good health and CMV-seropositive.

The chain is built from TRBV6-4 and TRBJ2-2; D unresolved. V was trimmed by 3 bases and J by 2 bases, leaving 4 bases between them. The CDR3 totals 13 residues. Germline lookup yields CDR1 MRHNA and CDR2 SNTAGT. CDR3 nucleotides: TGTGCCAGCAGTGAATCTAACACCGGGGAGCTGTTTTTT. This codes for CASSESNTGELFF.

The rearrangement uses TRBV28 and TRBJ1-5; D remains ambiguous. The V and J ends lost 5 bases and 4 bases respectively, with 15 bases between them. Germline CDR1 is MDHEN and CDR2 is SYDVKM. The CDR3 sequence is 15 residues long. In DNA form, the CDR3 reads TGTGCCAGCAGTCTGATCGTGAGGGTAAATCAGCCCCAGCATTTT. Translated: CASSLIVRVNQPQHF.

The chain recombines TRBV18 with TRBJ2-1; 9 bases line up with TRBD2. The V segment lost 3 bases and the J segment 10 bases; nucleotides outside the gene matches: 19. Per the germline V gene, CDR1 is KGHSH and CDR2 is LQKENI. The CDR3 has 18 residues. CDR3 in amino acids: CASSPRRGASGISGEQFF. In DNA form, the CDR3 reads TGTGCCAGCTCACCCCGGCGGGGAGCTAGCGGGATTTCTGGGGAGCAGTTCTTC.

This clone was counted a single time. The V and J genes are TRBV28 and TRBJ2-5, with TRBD2 identical over 9 bases. The trim removed 2 bases at V and 1 base at J, leaving 2 bases unmatched. Germline V lookup: CDR1 MDHEN, CDR2 SYDVKM. CDR3 length: 15 amino acids. Written as DNA, the CDR3 is TGTGCCAGCAGTTTACTAGCGGGACGCCAAGAGACCCAGTACTTC. Amino acids: CASSLLAGRQETQYF.

The chain has TRBV28 and TRBJ1-1, with D unresolved. This CDR3 has 15 amino acids. With 6 bases removed from V and 1 base from J, the gap between germline ends came to 15 bases. Per the germline V gene, CDR1 is MDHEN and CDR2 is SYDVKM. Written as DNA, the CDR3 is TGTGCCAGCAGGGCCCCGGGAGCGGCGAACACTGAAGCTTTCTTT. Amino acid sequence: CASRAPGAANTEAFF. Full variable domain (missing parts from reference TRBV28 and TRBJ1-1): DVKVTQSSRYLVKRTGEKVFLECVQDMDHENMFWYRQDPGLGLRLIYFSYDVKMKEKGDIPEGYSVSREKKERFSLILESASTNQTSMYLCASRAPGAANTEAFFGQGTRLTVV.

The rearrangement uses TRBV28 and TRBJ1-3, with TRBD1 matching over 11 bases. The V and J ends lost 5 bases and 3 bases, in that order; junction bases with no gene match: 9. The CDR3 contains 17 residues. Germline V gene sequence: CDR1 MDHEN, CDR2 SYDVKM. CDR3 loop: CASSPSGTGGIGNTIYF. The CDR3 region has the DNA TGTGCCAGCAGTCCCTCCGGGACAGGGGGTATTGGAAACACCATATATTTT.

This clone has just one count. V usage is TRBV29-1 and J usage is TRBJ1-1; TRBD1 matches at 11 bases. Losses at the gene ends were 5 bases for V and 7 bases for J; bases not matched to a gene: 6. The CDR3 sequence is 13 residues long. Looked up from germline, CDR1 is SQVTM and CDR2 is ANQGSEA. The CDR3 sequence is CSVPRTGGLEAFF. The CDR3 DNA is TGCAGCGTTCCACGGACAGGGGGCCTTGAAGCTTTCTTT.

This chain uses TRBV4-2 with TRBJ1-1, with 9 bases lining up with TRBD1. V gave up 4 bases and J gave up 10 bases; unmatched junction bases: 19. The CDR3 runs 17 residues. Germline lookup yields CDR1 LGHNA and CDR2 YNFKEQ. DNA for the CDR3: TGTGCCAGCAGCCCCACCAACACACCGGGACAGGGAGTTATAGCTTTCTTT. Amino acids: CASSPTNTPGQGVIAFF.

DNA of the CDR3: TGTGCCAGTCTAGCGGGAAACAACTACGAGCAGTACTTC. The encoded protein is CASLAGNNYEQYF. The genes are TRBV10-3 and TRBJ2-7, with 9 bases that match TRBD2. From germline, CDR1 is ENHRY and CDR2 SYGVKD. The CDR3 extends over 13 amino acids. V shed 10 bases and J 3 bases; nucleotides not matched to a gene: 7.

This clone was counted a single time. The chain combines TRBV19 with TRBJ2-1; tentatively, D is TRBD1 (5 bases). Germline V gene data show CDR1 as LNHDA and CDR2 as SQIVND (reference sequence). The ends were cut back, 6 bases at V and 5 bases at J, with 8 bases in the middle. The CDR3 loop spans 12 amino acids. The CDR3 coding sequence is TGTGCCAGTAGCCAGGGCCACAATGAGCAGTTCTTC. The encoded protein is CASSQGHNEQFF.

The chain uses TRBV27 and TRBJ1-1; a possible D gene is TRBD1 (5 bases). CDR1 and CDR2 from the germline V gene are MNHEY and SMNVEV (reference sequence). This CDR3 is 13 amino acids long. Trimming pared 3 bases from V and 6 bases from J, leaving 11 bases between. The CDR3 region has the DNA TGTGCCAGCAGTTTTTTAGGGGCGGCTGAAGCTTTCTTT. Translation: CASSFLGAAEAFF.

The chain recombines TRBV27 with TRBJ2-1, with 13 bases that match TRBD2. V gave up 4 bases and J gave up 1 base; unmatched junction bases: 13. CDR1 is MNHEY and CDR2 is SMNVEV in the germline V gene (reference sequence). CDR3 length equals 20 residues. CDR3 nucleotides: TGTGCCAGCAGTTCCCGACTAGCGGGAGGACGGAGTCAATCCTACAATGAGCAGTTCTTC. Encoded protein: CASSSRLAGGRSQSYNEQFF.

The rearrangement links TRBV4-3 to TRBJ2-7, with TRBD1 as a possible D gene (6 bases). Germline loops: CDR1 LGHNA, CDR2 YSLEER. V lost 3 bases and J lost 3, with 15 bases in between. CDR3 length: 15 amino acids. In DNA, the CDR3 is TGCGCCAGCAGCCAGGATCGGACAGCCCACTACGAGCAGTACTTC. The encoded protein is CASSQDRTAHYEQYF.

The chain is built from TRBV9 and TRBJ1-2; 7 nucleotides agree with TRBD1. The CDR3 sequence is 13 residues long. Germline-derived CDR1 and CDR2 are SGDLS and YYNGEE. The V and J ends lost 4 bases and 2 bases, in that order; junction bases with no gene match: 2. Written as DNA, the CDR3 is TGTGCCAGCAGCTCGGGACAGAACTATGGCTACACCTTC. Encoded protein: CASSSGQNYGYTF.

This clone showed up just a few times. Mismatch with germline at one junction end may stem from a read error. This chain joins TRBV7-9 and TRBJ2-1; 12 positions agree with TRBD2. Germline lookup yields CDR1 SEHNR and CDR2 FQNEAQ (reference sequence). The CDR3 has 16 amino acids. CDR3 protein: CSSSFSGTSGLNEQFF. Written as DNA, the CDR3 is TGTTCCAGCAGTTTTAGCGGGACTAGCGGGCTCAATGAGCAGTTCTTC.

The V and J genes are TRBV19 and TRBJ1-5; 10 bases fit TRBD1. CDR3 size: 15 residues. Germline assignment: CDR1 LNHDA and CDR2 SQIVND (reference sequence). Trimming removed 5 bases from V and 4 bases from J; junction bases left unmatched: 5. The CDR3 loop is CASSGQGEDNQPQHF. CDR3 DNA sequence: TGTGCCAGTAGTGGACAGGGGGAGGATAATCAGCCCCAGCATTTT.

J is TRBJ2-7 and V is TRBV5-5; 10 bases are a match to TRBD1. V was clipped by 4 bases and J by 7 bases; unmatched bases: 8. The CDR3 totals 14 residues. CDR1 and CDR2 from the germline V gene are SGHKS and YYEKEE (reference sequence). CDR3 nucleotides: TGTGCCAGCAGCAATCGGGACAGGGGTTATGAGCAGTACTTC. Translating gives CASSNRDRGYEQYF.

This chain connects TRBV7-2 to TRBJ2-7; D possibly corresponds to TRBD1 (6 bases). Germline assignment: CDR1 SGHTA and CDR2 FQGNSA. The V and J ends lost 5 bases and 0 bases respectively, with 11 bases between them. The CDR3 is 14 amino acids. CDR3 DNA sequence: TGTGCCAGCAGCCCTGGGACAACCTCCTACGAGCAGTACTTC. It encodes CASSPGTTSYEQYF.

The chain combines TRBV7-8 with TRBJ2-3, with 9 positions matching TRBD2. The CDR3 sequence is 15 residues long. The V gene end was trimmed by 5 bases and the J gene end by 8 bases; junction bases not matched to a gene: 11. Germline V gene sequence: CDR1 SGHVS, CDR2 FQNEAQ. This CDR3 is CASSLPLAGSGTQYF. The CDR3 region has the DNA TGTGCCAGCAGCCTACCCCTAGCGGGAAGTGGTACGCAGTATTTT. The variable domain in full, with the rest retrieved from reference TRBV7-8 and TRBJ2-3, is GAGVSQSPRYKVAKRGQDVALRCDPISGHVSLFWYQQALGQGPEFLTYFQNEAQLDKSGLPSDRFFAERPEGSVSTLKIQRTQQEDSAVYLCASSLPLAGSGTQYFGPGTRLTVL.

V is TRBV6-5 and J is TRBJ2-2; D ambiguous. Trimming took 3 bases from V and 6 from J, leaving 5 bases between them. The CDR3 is made up of 12 amino acids. Germline CDR1 is MNHEY and CDR2 is SVGAGI. DNA of the CDR3: TGTGCCAGCAGTTATTCGGCCGGGGAGCTGTTTTTT. It is translated as CASSYSAGELFF.

CDR3 nucleotides: TGTGCCAGCAGCGTAGACGTAGGGGGCCTCACAGATACGCAGTATTTT. It is translated as CASSVDVGGLTDTQYF. The V call is TRBV9, the J call TRBJ2-3; TRBD1 matches at 7 bases. This CDR3 has 16 residues. Germline V gene sequence: CDR1 SGDLS, CDR2 YYNGEE. Losses at the gene ends were 0 bases for V and 2 bases for J; bases not matched to a gene: 6.

Comments on this clone: The same CDR3 can be traced to other DNA sequences in this sample. The V call is TRBV7-2, the J call TRBJ1-5; D perhaps matches TRBD1 (5 bases). Germline V gene lookup returns CDR1 SGHTA and CDR2 FQGNSA. V lost 1 base and J 0 bases, leaving 7 bases between the germline ends. This CDR3 comprises 15 residues. The CDR3 loop reads CASSLVGGSNQPQHF. The DNA of the CDR3 is TGTGCCAGCAGCTTAGTGGGGGGTAGCAATCAGCCCCAGCATTTT.

The V call is TRBV6-1, the J call TRBJ2-5; no firm D call. This CDR3 comprises 11 residues. The germline gives CDR1 MNHNS, CDR2 SASEGT. V gave up 8 bases and J gave up 5 bases, with 9 bases separating them. This chain's CDR3 is CASLFYETQYF. The CDR3 DNA follows: TGTGCCAGCCTCTTCTATGAGACCCAGTACTTC.

The V gene is TRBV4-1, the J gene TRBJ1-5; 8 bases align to TRBD1. This CDR3 region has 15 residues. V shed 3 bases and J 3 bases; nucleotides not matched to a gene: 4. The germline CDR1 and CDR2 sequences are MGHRA and YSYEKL. The CDR3 here is CASSQWTGNNQPQHF. CDR3 nucleotide sequence: TGCGCCAGCAGCCAGTGGACAGGGAACAATCAGCCCCAGCATTTT.

This CDR3 reads CASSTRTSGTSTDTQYF. The CDR3 bases are TGTGCCAGCAGCACCCGGACTAGCGGGACTAGCACAGATACGCAGTATTTT. The chain has TRBV7-2 and TRBJ2-3; TRBD2 matches 12 bases. V trimming: 5 bases; J trimming: 0 bases; junction bases outside the gene matches: 6. The CDR3 contains 17 residues. Germline V lookup: CDR1 SGHTA, CDR2 FQGNSA.

A word on this clone: Other DNA sequences of this sample code for an identical CDR3. The chain carries TRBV10-3 and TRBJ2-3, with a weak D call TRBD1 (6 bases). With 3 bases removed from V and 5 bases from J, the gap between germline ends came to 6 bases. The germline CDR1 and CDR2 sequences are ENHRY and SYGVKD. This CDR3 is built from 12 residues. The CDR3 sequence is CAISEGGDTQYF. The CDR3 nucleotides are TGTGCCATCAGTGAAGGGGGAGATACGCAGTATTTT.

This clone was recorded once. This sequence joins TRBV13 and TRBJ2-7, with a tentative D call TRBD2 (5 bases). Germline V gene sequence: CDR1 PRHDT, CDR2 FYEKMQ (reference sequence). The length of the CDR3 is 13 residues. Trimming took off 3 bases at V and 3 bases at J, with 9 bases between the two ends. CDR3 DNA sequence: TGTGCCAGCAGCTTTACTGAGGGCTACGAGCAGTACTTC. Its translation: CASSFTEGYEQYF.

The chain has TRBV7-3 and TRBJ2-2; D perhaps matches TRBD1 (5 bases). The V and J ends lost 6 bases and 2 bases respectively, with 10 bases between them. CDR1 SGHTA and CDR2 FQGTGA come from the germline V gene. This CDR3 spans 14 amino acids. As DNA, the CDR3 is TGTGCCAGCAGGCCTCAGGGAAACACCGGGGAGCTGTTTTTT. Translating it yields CASRPQGNTGELFF.

The rearrangement links TRBV10-3 to TRBJ1-1; D might be TRBD1 (5 bases). The CDR3 totals 13 residues. Germline V gives CDR1 ENHRY, CDR2 SYGVKD. V shed 7 bases and J shed 1 base, with 10 bases lying between them. CDR3 protein: CAIKATGNTEAFF. Written as DNA, the CDR3 is TGTGCCATCAAAGCCACAGGGAACACTGAAGCTTTCTTT.

In nucleotides, the CDR3 is TGCAGCGTGGTGACAGGAGTCCTCTCCTACGAGCAGTACTTC. It translates to CSVVTGVLSYEQYF. The chain uses TRBV29-1 and TRBJ2-5; D perhaps matches TRBD1 (6 bases). The J call may be incorrect, as the DNA end agrees better with TRBJ2-7. CDR1 SQVTM and CDR2 ANQGSEA come from the germline V gene. The CDR3 extends over 14 amino acids.

The chain joins TRBV5-1 to TRBJ2-5, with TRBD2 identical over 7 bases. The CDR3 totals 12 residues. V lost 5 bases to trimming and J lost 4 bases; unmatched junction nucleotides: 2. Germline CDR1 is SGHRS and CDR2 is YFSETQ. CDR3 sequence reads: CASRGGRETQYF. CDR3 coding DNA: TGCGCCAGCAGAGGCGGGAGAGAGACCCAGTACTTC.

The chain joins TRBV30 to TRBJ2-7, with TRBD1 identical over 11 bases. The germline V gene encodes CDR1 GTSNPN and CDR2 SVGIG (reference sequence). The CDR3 loop spans 16 amino acids. The J segment lost 0 bases and the V segment lost 2 bases, leaving 6 bases of the junction unmatched. In DNA form, the CDR3 reads TGTGCCTGGAGTAAGGACAGGGGGCATAGCTCCTACGAGCAGTACTTC. Translating gives CAWSKDRGHSSYEQYF.